This T cell receptor (beta chain) derives from a study of T cell repertoires in ileal Crohn's disease. V gave up 6 bases and J gave up 5 bases, with 10 bases separating them. The CDR3 spans 13 residues. CDR1 and CDR2 (germline): WNHNN, SYGVQD (reference sequence). Described time point: inflamed ileum from the surgical specimen. The protocol was immunoSEQ multiplex PCR, while the TCRdb copy is restricted to in-frame clones and leaves out a portion. There are about 5,400 clones in the sample; roughly 87% occur only once, and 20% to 25% lies in the top ten. The chain is built from TRBV10-1 and TRBJ2-2, with D possibly being TRBD1 or TRBD2 (6 bases each). This TCR derives from an adult with Crohn's disease. Sequencing was performed on ileal tissue. This chain's CDR3 is CASSRGGTGELFF. The CDR3 DNA is TGCGCCAGCAGCCGAGGGGGGACCGGGGAGCTGTTTTTT.